The sample holds many counts of the clone carrying this T cell receptor (beta chain). The V end lost 6 bases, the J end lost 1 base, and 9 bases lay between the germline ends. The CDR3 runs 13 residues. The data were obtained in a study of human T cells and chemical hapten exposure. A single record per CDR3 protein comes from TCRdb applying MiXCR to the RACE reads. The sample carries 80,000 to 100,000 distinct CDR3 sequences, over 8% recorded once. Stated time point: healthy volunteer bleed at 2 weeks. Sequencing started from total RNA isolated from unfractionated whole blood. Sequences were obtained from whole blood. This sequence was found in a female donor in good health. Some clones in this sample may be carry-over from other donors' samples. The chain has TRBV12-3 or TRBV12-4 and TRBJ2-5, with TRBD2 as a possible D gene (6 bases). The CDR3 DNA sequence: TGTGCCAGCAGGGCTAGCGCCCAAGAGACCCAGTACTTC. Translated: CASRASAQETQYF.